The 22 T cell receptor beta chains below all came from one sample that was sequenced in a study of regulatory T cells in long-lasting Graves disease. Time point meaning: persistent/refractory GD, antithyroid drugs over 5 years with positive TRAb. Extracted PBMC RNA gave rise to the TCR library. To make TCR beta libraries, researchers used iRepertoire HTBI primers and Arm-PCR of CDR3 regions. TCRdb fed the multiplex PCR reads into MiXCR, producing one record per CDR3 protein. The sample has about 310,000 distinct CDR3 sequences; around 20% are singletons. The sample here was peripheral blood mononuclear cells (PBMCs), taken when the disease was refractory, from a patient treated with antithyroid drugs. The origin of the receptors is a female donor with Graves disease.

The chain combines TRBV7-9 with TRBJ2-7, with D tentatively TRBD1 (6 bases). Germline loops: CDR1 SEHNR, CDR2 FQNEAQ (reference sequence). With 0 bases removed from V and 5 bases from J, the gap between germline ends came to 14 bases. This CDR3 has 15 residues. The CDR3 coding sequence is TGTGCCAGCAGCTTAGCGTACGAAGGACAGAACGAGCAGTACTTC. Encoded protein: CASSLAYEGQNEQYF.

This clonotype was seen at least ten times. This sequence joins TRBV27 and TRBJ1-1; D not resolved. In germline, CDR1 is MNHEY, CDR2 SMNVEV (reference sequence). CDR3 length: 12 residues. V was shortened by 6 bases and J by 6 bases, with 11 bases between the two germline ends. CDR3 nucleotides: TGTGCCAGCAGGGGATACGAAGCTGAAGCTTTCTTT. Protein sequence: CASRGYEAEAFF.

This sequence joins TRBV6-1 and TRBJ1-1; D gene unclear. Germline CDR1 is MNHNS and CDR2 is SASEGT. The germline V and J ends were trimmed by 0 bases and 2 bases, with 7 bases remaining between them. This CDR3 region has 14 residues. CDR3 loop: CASSEAGRNTEAFF. CDR3 bases: TGTGCCAGCAGTGAAGCAGGGAGAAACACTGAAGCTTTCTTT.

This clonotype was found many times. The chain employs TRBV7-2 and TRBJ2-5, with 11 bases matching TRBD2. J gave up 7 bases and V 4 bases, and 14 bases lay outside the gene matches. Germline lookup yields CDR1 SGHTA and CDR2 FQGNSA. CDR3 length: 17 amino acids. CDR3 in amino acids: CASSSLPLAGGGGTQYF. The CDR3 coding sequence is TGTGCCAGCAGCTCCCTCCCCCTAGCGGGGGGCGGGGGGACCCAGTACTTC.

The chain joins TRBV7-9 to TRBJ2-3, with 10 positions matching TRBD2. V shed 5 bases, J shed 4 bases, and the junction held 6 bases outside the gene matches. From germline, CDR1 is SEHNR and CDR2 FQNEAQ (reference sequence). This CDR3 has 15 amino acids. In DNA form, the CDR3 reads TGTGCCAGCAGCATCCTAGCGGGAGAGTCAGATACGCAGTATTTT. The encoded protein is CASSILAGESDTQYF.

The chain has TRBV14 and TRBJ1-6; 8 positions agree with TRBD1. V trimming: 4 bases; J trimming: 0 bases; junction bases outside the gene matches: 8. Germline loops: CDR1 SGHDN, CDR2 FVKESK. The CDR3 extends over 18 amino acids. CDR3 bases: TGTGCCAGCAGCCTTCCGGGGGACAGGAGCTCCTATAATTCACCCCTCCACTTT. Amino acid sequence: CASSLPGDRSSYNSPLHF.

V and J are TRBV19 and TRBJ2-2; the match to TRBD1 covers 10 bases. This CDR3 comprises 16 residues. The V and J ends lost 5 bases and 2 bases, in that order; junction bases with no gene match: 5. Germline V CDR1 and CDR2: LNHDA, SQIVND (reference sequence). CDR3 coding DNA: TGTGCCAGTAGTCCACGGGACAGGGGAAACACCGGGGAGCTGTTTTTT. This codes for CASSPRDRGNTGELFF. Full variable domain (outside the CDR3, taken from reference TRBV19 and TRBJ2-2): DGGITQSPKYLFRKEGQNVTLSCEQNLNHDAMYWYRQDPGQGLRLIYYSQIVNDFQKGDIAEGYSVSREKKESFPLTVTSAQKNPTAFYLCASSPRDRGNTGELFFGEGSRLTVL.

This clonotype was seen more than once but under ten times. This rearrangement joins TRBV7-2 to TRBJ2-5; the D is unclear. Per germline, CDR1 SGHTA and CDR2 FQGNSA. Trimming removed 4 bases at V and 2 bases at J, with 11 bases between. The CDR3 runs to 14 residues. CDR3 in DNA: TGTGCCAGCAGCTCCCCCCCGAGACAAGAGACCCAGTACTTC. It yields the protein CASSSPPRQETQYF.

This clonotype was seen only a few times. The rearrangement uses TRBV6-1 and TRBJ1-1; D is unclear. Looked up from germline, CDR1 is MNHNS and CDR2 is SASEGT. CDR3 length: 13 residues. V was cut by 5 bases and J by 1 base, with 8 bases left in between. The CDR3 sequence: CASSPPPNTEAFF. CDR3 in DNA: TGTGCCAGCAGTCCCCCCCCGAACACTGAAGCTTTCTTT.

The V call is TRBV4-3, the J call TRBJ1-5, with D hard to call. V shed 0 bases and J shed 1 base, with 4 bases lying between them. Germline values: CDR1 LGHNA, CDR2 YSLEER. This CDR3 has 14 amino acids. CDR3: CASSQDRSNQPQHF. CDR3 sequence (DNA): TGCGCCAGCAGCCAAGATAGAAGCAATCAGCCCCAGCATTTT.

Many counts were recorded for this clonotype. The chain recombines TRBV10-3 with TRBJ2-7; 9 positions match TRBD2. CDR1 ENHRY and CDR2 SYGVKD come from the germline V gene. The trim removed 9 bases at V and 5 bases at J, leaving 11 bases unmatched. CDR3 length: 14 amino acids. The CDR3 loop is CAICGRADGDEQYF. Here the CDR3 DNA reads TGTGCCATATGCGGGAGGGCCGATGGGGACGAGCAGTACTTC.

In its sample, this clonotype was seen many times. The rearrangement joins TRBV2 to TRBJ1-1; 7 bases agree with TRBD1. Germline trimming cut 6 bases from V and 1 base from J; bases unmatched to any gene: 2. The CDR3 consists of 13 residues. Germline assignment: CDR1 SNHLY and CDR2 FYNNEI. The CDR3 nucleotides read TGTGCCAGCAGGAGGGACAGGAACACTGAAGCTTTCTTT. It translates to CASRRDRNTEAFF.

V usage is TRBV30 and J usage is TRBJ1-5; D not certain. CDR1 and CDR2 from the germline V gene are GTSNPN and SVGIG (reference sequence). CDR3 length: 12 amino acids. V lost 2 bases and J 1 base, leaving 3 bases between the germline ends. The CDR3 sequence: CAWSLSNQPQHF. Here the CDR3 DNA reads TGTGCCTGGAGTTTAAGCAATCAGCCCCAGCATTTT. The variable domain in full, completed from reference TRBV30 and TRBJ1-5, reads SQTIHQWPATLVQPVGSPLSLECTVEGTSNPNLYWYRQAAGRGLQLLFYSVGIGQISSEVPQNLSASRPQDRQFILSSKKLLLSDSGFYLCAWSLSNQPQHFGDGTRLSIL.

There are many counts of this clonotype. J is TRBJ2-7 and V is TRBV12-3 or TRBV12-4; 9 bases are shared with TRBD1. The CDR3 spans 15 residues. V shed 6 bases, J shed 3 bases, and the junction held 9 bases outside the gene matches. The CDR3 reads CASRQTGTGFYEQYF. The CDR3 nucleotides are TGTGCCAGCAGGCAGACCGGGACAGGGTTCTACGAGCAGTACTTC.

This clonotype was picked up many times. This rearrangement joins TRBV7-2 to TRBJ1-4; D unresolved. This CDR3 has 16 amino acids. V was shortened by 1 base and J by 3 bases, with 12 bases between the two germline ends. Germline CDR1 and CDR2: SGHTA and FQGNSA. The CDR3 region is CASSLVSGLANEKLFF. CDR3 nucleotide sequence: TGTGCCAGCAGCTTAGTTTCCGGGCTCGCTAATGAAAAACTGTTTTTT.

V gene TRBV9 combines with J gene TRBJ1-6; D perhaps matches TRBD1 (6 bases). Trimming left V 3 bases short and J 5 bases short, with 12 bases between. The CDR3 sequence is 15 residues long. CDR1 SGDLS and CDR2 YYNGEE come from the germline V gene. The CDR3: CASSGTAGDNSPLHF. The CDR3 DNA reads as TGTGCCAGCAGCGGGACGGCAGGGGATAATTCACCCCTCCACTTT. Together with reference TRBV9 and TRBJ1-6, the CDR3 gives the full variable domain: DSGVTQTPKHLITATGQRVTLRCSPRSGDLSVYWYQQSLDQGLQFLIQYYNGEERAKGNILERFSAQQFPDLHSELNLSSLELGDSALYFCASSGTAGDNSPLHFGNGTRLTVT.

V gene TRBV20-1 combines with J gene TRBJ2-7; the D is unclear. Germline CDR1 DFQATT, CDR2 SNEGSKA (reference sequence). V was cut by 6 bases and J by 2 bases, with 11 bases left in between. The CDR3 length is 12 residues. In DNA form, the CDR3 reads TGCAGTGCCGCTGACACCGCCTACGAGCAGTACTTC. Encoded protein: CSAADTAYEQYF.

This clonotype appeared many times. This sequence joins TRBV3-1 and TRBJ1-2; 9 bases match TRBD1. V shed 4 bases, J shed 8 bases, and the junction held 5 bases outside the gene matches. The CDR3 totals 13 residues. Germline V gene lookup returns CDR1 LGHDT and CDR2 YNNKEL (reference sequence). CDR3 amino acids: CASSPGQGKGYTF. The CDR3 DNA reads as TGTGCCAGCAGCCCCGGACAGGGGAAAGGCTACACCTTC.

The chain has TRBV20-1 and TRBJ2-5, with TRBD2 identical over 11 bases. V gave up 5 bases and J gave up 5 bases; unmatched junction bases: 13. Germline loops: CDR1 DFQATT, CDR2 SNEGSKA (reference sequence). The CDR3 spans 16 residues. CDR3 residues: CSAQGNSGRVGETQYF. DNA for the CDR3: TGCAGTGCTCAGGGGAATAGCGGGAGGGTAGGGGAGACCCAGTACTTC.

This clonotype was seen at least ten times. The chain combines TRBV3-1 with TRBJ1-1; the D is unclear. The CDR3 is 13 amino acids. Trimming shortened V by 4 bases and J by 7 bases, and 13 bases separated the two germline ends. Germline V CDR1 and CDR2: LGHDT, YNNKEL (reference sequence). The CDR3 DNA reads TGTGCCAGCAGCCGGGGTTTGAAGGATGAAGCTTTCTTT. Residues: CASSRGLKDEAFF.

CDR3: CASSKEVGLQETQYF. CDR3 nucleotides: TGTGCCAGCAGTAAGGAAGTGGGACTACAAGAGACCCAGTACTTC. V usage is TRBV9 and J usage is TRBJ2-5, with TRBD2 matching over 7 bases. The germline CDR1 and CDR2 sequences are SGDLS and YYNGEE. Trimming at V came to 5 bases and at J to 2 bases, leaving 9 bases not matched to a gene. The CDR3 length is 15 residues. Complete variable domain (other parts from reference TRBV9 and TRBJ2-5): DSGVTQTPKHLITATGQRVTLRCSPRSGDLSVYWYQQSLDQGLQFLIQYYNGEERAKGNILERFSAQQFPDLHSELNLSSLELGDSALYFCASSKEVGLQETQYFGPGTRLLVL.

The chain joins TRBV12-3 or TRBV12-4 to TRBJ2-1, with 10 nucleotides matching TRBD2. This CDR3 spans 13 amino acids. Trimming removed 7 bases from V and 10 bases from J; junction bases left unmatched: 7. Written as DNA, the CDR3 is TGTGCCAGCACCAAACCGACTAGCGGGGAGCAGTTCTTC. It specifies CASTKPTSGEQFF.